The T cell receptor beta chain under discussion was sequenced for a study of identical twins. TCRdb independently ran MiXCR on the 5' RACE reads; one entry per CDR3 protein. The sample lists around 490,000 distinct CDR3 sequences, more than 13% seen once, with approximately 0.98% in the top ten. Germline CDR1 SGHRS, CDR2 YFSETQ. The CDR3 has 14 residues. With 0 bases clipped from V and 11 bases from J, the junction kept 5 bases outside the gene matches. This sample also belongs to another study, concerning yellow fever vaccine responses in identical twins.

Sample: CD4+ T cells sorted from blood. This TCR was sampled from a young woman in good health. The gene calls are TRBV5-1 and TRBJ2-1; TRBD2 aligns across 10 bases. The CDR3 DNA is TGCGCCAGCAGCTTGGTGATAGCGGGGGGAAAGCAGTTCTTC. This encodes CASSLVIAGGKQFF.